This T cell receptor (beta chain) was sequenced during a study of CXCR3-negative and CXCR3-positive naive CD8 T cells. The libraries of TRB cDNA were prepared using 5' RACE with UMI labels. Reprocessing the 5' RACE reads, TCRdb reports a single entry for every CDR3 protein and omits DNA. The sample table includes roughly 56,000 distinct CDR3 sequences. Details on this clonotype: Its antigen is unidentified.

General study results and limits: Both naive subsets, CXCR3-negative and CXCR3-positive, displayed similar TRBV-TRBJ usage, unlike memory cells. Both naive subsets showed comparably high diversity, and memory CD8+ cells showed much lower diversity. Higher TRB CDR3 hydrophobicity marked CXCR3-positive naive cells relative to CXCR3-negative naive cells.

Every individual CD8+ T cell subset underwent sorting in triplicate at about 300,000 cells apiece. CDR3 size: 14 residues. The V gene's germline CDR1 is MDHEN and CDR2 SYDVKM. The sample was naive CXCR3- CD8+ T cells from blood. The subset here: CD45RO-CCR7+CD27+CD95- naive CD8+ T cells lacking CXCR3 (TNR3-). The chain uses TRBV28 and TRBJ2-1; TCRdb indicates TRBD1, and absent DNA this call remains unverified. The origin of this receptor is a human donor in good health. Some clones in this sample may be carry-over from other donors' samples. CDR3 region: CASSSGGLNNEQFF.